These 32 T cell receptor beta chains share one sample of origin, sequenced in a study of blood T cell repertoires in COVID-19 (dated by TCRdb to 2018 to 2021). Library preparation was by the immunoSEQ multiplex PCR assay. Sourced from immuneACCESS, this table was stored by TCRdb with only in-frame sequences that have V and J called. A share of the clones is absent; for the studies checked, an unresolved V gene accounts for under half, and the remainder has no known explanation. The sample data list around 180,000 clones, and approximately 86% of these were observed just once. The ten largest clonotypes hold 6.5% to 7.5% of the sample. The sequenced sample consisted of peripheral blood. These receptors were collected from a man of 80 years or more with COVID-19, enrolled during active disease.

The chain joins TRBV6-5 to TRBJ2-2; maybe TRBD1 (6 bases). Trimming shortened V by 7 bases and J by 2 bases, and 14 bases separated the two germline ends. Germline-derived CDR1 and CDR2 are MNHEY and SVGAGI. There are 15 residues in the CDR3. The CDR3 bases are TGTGCCAGCATGGCCAGGGGCCGAAACACCGGGGAGCTGTTTTTT. This translates into CASMARGRNTGELFF.

The V and J genes are TRBV6-1 and TRBJ1-5, with D perhaps matching TRBD1 (5 bases). The CDR3 is 14 residues long. Trimming left V 2 bases short and J 7 bases short, with 12 bases between. Germline lookup yields CDR1 MNHNS and CDR2 SASEGT. CDR3 DNA sequence: TGTGCCAGCAGTGAACGATGGGGGGGGCAGCCCCAGCATTTT. Translated, it gives CASSERWGGQPQHF.

The chain combines TRBV4-2 with TRBJ1-1, with D perhaps matching TRBD1 (5 bases). V was shortened by 1 base and J by 0 bases, with 9 bases between the two germline ends. Germline CDR1 is LGHNA and CDR2 is YNFKEQ. The CDR3 consists of 15 residues. CDR3 loop: CASSQGQSMNTEAFF. The CDR3 DNA follows: TGTGCCAGCAGCCAAGGACAGTCCATGAACACTGAAGCTTTCTTT.

As for this clone: One end of the junction is discordant with germline, which a read error may explain. The chain employs TRBV19 and TRBJ1-2, with 8 bases fitting TRBD1. Germline V gene data show CDR1 as LNHDA and CDR2 as SQIVND (reference sequence). The CDR3 runs 15 residues. CDR3 in amino acids: CASSMTHRGNYGYTF. CDR3 sequence (DNA): TGTGCCAGCAGTATGACCCACAGGGGGAACTATGGCTACACCTTC.

CDR3 sequence: CASSKGQFYGYTF. The CDR3 bases are TGTGCCAGCAGCAAGGGACAATTCTATGGCTACACCTTC. This chain connects TRBV6-5 to TRBJ1-2; D is possibly TRBD1 (6 bases). The germline V and J ends were trimmed by 6 bases and 4 bases, with 12 bases remaining between them. The CDR3 is 13 amino acids. Germline V gene lookup returns CDR1 MNHEY and CDR2 SVGAGI.

CDR3 nucleotides: TGTGCCAGTAGTTTCGACAGGCCTGGCTACACCTTC. This sequence encodes CASSFDRPGYTF. The chain recombines TRBV7-9 with TRBJ1-2; possibly TRBD1 for D (6 bases). CDR3 length: 12 residues. Per the germline V gene, CDR1 is SEHNR and CDR2 is FQNEAQ (reference sequence). Trimming pared 9 bases from V and 7 bases from J, leaving 15 bases between. Based on the CDR3 plus reference TRBV7-9 and TRBJ1-2, the full variable domain is DTGVSQNPRHKITKRGQNVTFRCDPISEHNRLYWYRQTLGQGPEFLTYFQNEAQLEKSRLLSDRFSAERPKGSFSTLEIQRTEQGDSAMYLCASSFDRPGYTFGSGTRLTVV.

The chain has TRBV4-1 and TRBJ1-4; TRBD1 aligns across 7 bases. Unmatched junction bases numbered 8, after V lost 4 bases and J lost 6 bases. The CDR3 covers 15 residues. The V gene's germline CDR1 is MGHRA and CDR2 YSYEKL. The CDR3 nucleotides are TGCGCCAGCAGCCCCCTAAAGGGGGCGGATGAAAAACTGTTTTTT. Its translation is CASSPLKGADEKLFF.

The chain uses TRBV10-3 and TRBJ1-1, with 7 bases aligning to TRBD1. The germline V gene has CDR1 ENHRY and CDR2 SYGVKD. The CDR3 has 15 amino acids. The trim removed 6 bases at V and 5 bases at J, leaving 12 bases unmatched. CDR3 in amino acids: CAIRGFLTGFTEAFF. CDR3 DNA: TGTGCCATCAGGGGGTTTTTGACAGGGTTTACTGAAGCTTTCTTT.

Here the CDR3 DNA reads TGTGCCAGCAGTAAGCTACGTGCAGGGGAAGGTGGCTACACCTTC. This gives the protein CASSKLRAGEGGYTF. V usage is TRBV2 and J usage is TRBJ1-2; tentatively, D is TRBD1 (6 bases). Per the germline V gene, CDR1 is SNHLY and CDR2 is FYNNEI. The CDR3 is made up of 15 amino acids. Trimming pared 5 bases from V and 7 bases from J, leaving 20 bases between.

The chain is built from TRBV2 and TRBJ1-5, with a tentative D call TRBD1 (6 bases). Germline-derived CDR1 and CDR2 are SNHLY and FYNNEI. The CDR3 covers 15 residues. V was clipped by 1 base and J by 0 bases, with 7 bases between them. CDR3 sequence: CASSEEGVSNQPQHF. The CDR3 coding sequence is TGTGCCAGCAGTGAAGAGGGGGTTAGCAATCAGCCCCAGCATTTT.

The DNA of the CDR3 is TGTGCCAGTACCCAGGGGCCACCGGGACACACCTTC. It translates to CASTQGPPGHTF. J is TRBJ1-2 and V is TRBV19, with a tentative D call TRBD1 (6 bases). CDR1 is LNHDA, CDR2 SQIVND, per germline (reference sequence). CDR3 length: 12 amino acids. V was cut by 7 bases and J by 12 bases, with 18 bases left in between.

The rearrangement uses TRBV7-2 and TRBJ1-5; D is undetermined. Germline V gene lookup returns CDR1 SGHTA and CDR2 FQGNSA. The CDR3 spans 16 residues. The ends were cut back, 1 base at V and 3 bases at J, with 13 bases in the middle. CDR3 coding DNA: TGTGCCAGCAGCTTAGTAGGGAGCTGGCTCAATCAGCCCCAGCATTTT. Its protein is CASSLVGSWLNQPQHF.

The J gene is TRBJ1-3, the V gene TRBV3-1 (or the pseudogene TRBV3-2); D perhaps matches TRBD1 (5 bases). The CDR3 covers 16 residues. CDR1 and CDR2 (germline): LGHDT, YNNKEL (reference sequence). Trimming took off 0 bases at V and 2 bases at J, with 11 bases between the two ends. The CDR3 loop is CASSQDRTGAGNTIYF. CDR3 bases: TGTGCCAGCAGCCAAGACCGGACGGGGGCTGGAAACACCATATATTTT.

The chain combines TRBV5-1 with TRBJ2-2; 7 bases are a match to TRBD1. The germline gives CDR1 SGHRS, CDR2 YFSETQ. CDR3 length: 14 amino acids. V lost 0 bases to trimming and J lost 6 bases; unmatched junction nucleotides: 2. CDR3 residues: CASSLDTGAGELFF. The CDR3 region has the DNA TGCGCCAGCAGCTTGGACACAGGGGCCGGGGAGCTGTTTTTT.

The chain has TRBV28 and TRBJ2-7; D may be TRBD1 (6 bases). The CDR3 has 14 residues. The V end was cut by 3 bases, the J end by 3 bases, with 12 bases between. Germline CDR1 reads MDHEN; CDR2 reads SYDVKM. The CDR3 coding sequence is TGTGCCAGCAGTTTCCCGGACAGATTCTACGAGCAGTACTTC. It yields the protein CASSFPDRFYEQYF.

V and J are TRBV5-1 and TRBJ1-3, with D possibly TRBD1 on 6 matching bases. V lost 3 bases and J 2 bases, leaving 15 bases between the germline ends. Germline loops: CDR1 SGHRS, CDR2 YFSETQ. This CDR3 contains 16 residues. CDR3 DNA sequence: TGCGCCAGCAGCTCGGCCGCGACAGGTACTGGAAACACCATATATTTT. Its translation: CASSSAATGTGNTIYF.

The CDR3 region is CASRDPGQKPYGYTF. In DNA, the CDR3 is TGTGCCAGCAGGGATCCGGGACAGAAGCCGTATGGCTACACCTTC. J is TRBJ1-2 and V is TRBV6-5, with 7 positions matching TRBD1. This CDR3 is 15 amino acids long. Losses at the gene ends were 6 bases for V and 5 bases for J; bases not matched to a gene: 12. The germline CDR1 and CDR2 sequences are MNHEY and SVGAGI.

This chain connects TRBV7-8 to TRBJ1-3; TRBD1 agrees at 7 bases. The CDR3 spans 17 residues. Per germline, CDR1 SGHVS and CDR2 FQNEAQ. V gave up 6 bases and J gave up 4 bases; unmatched junction bases: 15. This CDR3 is CASSYWFVRGFGNTIYF. The CDR3 nucleotides are TGTGCCAGCAGTTACTGGTTTGTCAGGGGGTTCGGAAACACCATATATTTT.

Turning to this clone: The DNA is left out, because the CDR3 cannot be placed on it with certainty; the CDR3 is given as TCRdb lists it. This chain connects TRBV21-1 to TRBJ1-1; the DNA was not used to check the table's D call, TRBD1. TRBV21-1 has pseudogene status. The CDR3 has 15 residues if both end residues are counted. CDR3 loop: CASSSGVGAGTEAFF.

Here the CDR3 reads CASSLAVTDYGYTF. In DNA, the CDR3 is TGCGCCAGCAGCTTGGCCGTTACAGACTATGGCTACACCTTC. This chain uses TRBV5-1 with TRBJ1-2, with D unclear. The V end lost 0 bases, the J end lost 3 bases, and 9 bases lay between the germline ends. The CDR3 has 14 residues. From germline, CDR1 is SGHRS and CDR2 YFSETQ. Variable domain in full (rest from reference TRBV5-1 and TRBJ1-2): KAGVTQTPRYLIKTRGQQVTLSCSPISGHRSVSWYQQTPGQGLQFLFEYFSETQRNKGNFPGRFSGRQFSNSRSEMNVSTLELGDSALYLCASSLAVTDYGYTFGSGTRLTVV.

The chain recombines TRBV11-3 with TRBJ2-1; D is perhaps TRBD2 (6 bases). The V gene lost 8 bases and the J gene lost 7 bases, with 12 bases spanning the gap. The CDR3 consists of 12 residues. Germline V lookup: CDR1 SGHNT, CDR2 YENEEA. DNA of the CDR3: TGTGCCAGCGGGCGGGGATGGAATGAGCAGTTCTTC. Protein product: CASGRGWNEQFF.

The rearrangement links TRBV19 to TRBJ1-1; 9 bases are shared with TRBD1. V trimming: 4 bases; J trimming: 1 base; junction bases outside the gene matches: 4. The CDR3 loop spans 15 amino acids. Germline V gene data show CDR1 as LNHDA and CDR2 as SQIVND (reference sequence). CDR3: CASSKQGAPNTEAFF. CDR3 in DNA: TGTGCCAGTAGTAAACAGGGGGCGCCGAACACTGAAGCTTTCTTT. The complete variable domain, with remaining parts taken from reference TRBV19 and TRBJ1-1, reads DGGITQSPKYLFRKEGQNVTLSCEQNLNHDAMYWYRQDPGQGLRLIYYSQIVNDFQKGDIAEGYSVSREKKESFPLTVTSAQKNPTAFYLCASSKQGAPNTEAFFGQGTRLTVV.

V gene TRBV12-3 or TRBV12-4 combines with J gene TRBJ1-1; D not resolved. This CDR3 region has 13 residues. V was clipped by 11 bases and J by 4 bases, with 17 bases between them. CDR3 nucleotides: TGTGCCGGGAGGGCAGACGAGGGCACTGAAGCTTTCTTT. Its translation is CAGRADEGTEAFF.

The chain is built from TRBV11-2 and TRBJ1-2, with a weak D call TRBD1 (5 bases). There are 13 residues in the CDR3. Looked up from germline, CDR1 is SGHAT and CDR2 is FQNNGV. V lost 5 bases and J 4 bases, leaving 11 bases between the germline ends. The CDR3 region has the DNA TGTGCCAGCAGCGGGGGGAGGAGCTATGGCTACACCTTC. Protein: CASSGGRSYGYTF.

This chain links TRBV9 with TRBJ1-3, with a weak D call TRBD1 (6 bases). The V end lost 4 bases, the J end lost 6 bases, and 20 bases lay between the germline ends. This CDR3 is built from 16 residues. The germline CDR1 and CDR2 sequences are SGDLS and YYNGEE. The CDR3 protein is CASSRKGSGAENTIYF. The CDR3 DNA reads as TGTGCCAGCAGCAGAAAGGGGTCAGGGGCCGAAAACACCATATATTTT.

The chain carries TRBV28 and TRBJ1-1; 7 bases match TRBD1. This CDR3 has 17 amino acids. V shed 10 bases, J shed 4 bases, and the junction held 21 bases outside the gene matches. Germline V gene data show CDR1 as MDHEN and CDR2 as SYDVKM. CDR3 DNA: TGTGCCATTACTAGGGGTGAGGGGGCTTTTTTTGCCACTGAAGCTTTCTTT. It specifies CAITRGEGAFFATEAFF.

The chain links TRBV2 to TRBJ2-7; tentatively, D is TRBD1 (6 bases). V shed 8 bases and J shed 1 base, with 12 bases lying between them. Germline CDR1 SNHLY, CDR2 FYNNEI. The CDR3 contains 13 residues. CDR3 coding DNA: TGTGCCAGCCTAAAGGGGACATCCTACGAGCAGTACTTC. Protein product: CASLKGTSYEQYF.

This chain joins TRBV6-2 or TRBV6-3 and TRBJ1-5; 8 bases are shared with TRBD1. V lost 2 bases to trimming and J lost 6 bases; unmatched junction nucleotides: 6. The CDR3 is 15 residues long. The germline V gene has CDR1 MNHEY and CDR2 SVGEGT. The CDR3 nucleotides are TGTGCCAGCAGTTACCACCGGGACAGGACTCAGCCCCAGCATTTT. It translates to CASSYHRDRTQPQHF.

Only one count was recorded for this clone. J is TRBJ1-2 and V is TRBV9; 8 bases map to TRBD1. V lost 4 bases to trimming and J lost 0 bases; unmatched junction nucleotides: 8. CDR3 length: 16 residues. Germline CDR1 reads SGDLS; CDR2 reads YYNGEE. In DNA, the CDR3 is TGTGCCAGCAGCTCCGGGACAGGTCACTCTAACTATGGCTACACCTTC. Translated: CASSSGTGHSNYGYTF.

The gene calls are TRBV12-5 and TRBJ2-3; TRBD2 aligns across 7 bases. Germline V gene data show CDR1 as LGHNT and CDR2 as FRNRAP. The CDR3 is 14 residues long. Trimming took 6 bases from V and 2 from J; bases not matched to a gene: 5. In DNA form, the CDR3 reads TGTGCTAGTGGGAGAGCGGGGAACACAGATACGCAGTATTTT. Translated, it gives CASGRAGNTDTQYF.

The CDR3: CASSLGGQNPTNEKLFF. The CDR3 bases are TGTGCCAGCAGCTTGGGCGGGCAGAACCCAACTAATGAAAAACTGTTTTTT. The chain employs TRBV5-4 and TRBJ1-4; D gene ambiguous. V gave up 0 bases and J gave up 0 bases, with 12 bases separating them. The CDR3 contains 17 residues. The germline V gene encodes CDR1 SGHNT and CDR2 YYREEE (reference sequence).

The chain's CDR3 is CASSSPGTGRYEQYF. The CDR3, as DNA: TGTGCCAGCAGTTCCCCGGGGACAGGGAGGTACGAGCAGTACTTC. V and J are TRBV6-6 and TRBJ2-7, with 9 positions matching TRBD1. V trimming: 4 bases; J trimming: 4 bases; junction bases outside the gene matches: 8. The CDR3 has 15 residues. Per the germline V gene, CDR1 is MNHNY and CDR2 is SVGAGI (reference sequence).